The sequence of this TCR beta chain was determined in a study of beta chain features in type 1 diabetes. Regarding the study as a whole: TCRB CDR3s from Type 1 diabetes patients were moderately but significantly shorter in all four CD4+ subsets.

The V end was cut by 3 bases, the J end by 0 bases, with 9 bases between. CDR3 length: 14 residues. CDR1 is GTSNPN, CDR2 SVGIG, per germline (reference sequence). TCRB transcripts that were expressed got sequenced, as all of the isolated RNA had been reverse transcribed. The table came from immunoSEQ multiplex PCR; TCRdb's copy has only in-frame clones and leaves some out. The table shows about 160,000 clones, with about 7.9% occurring only once. A few counts support this clone. The antigen remains unidentified. The chain is built from TRBV30 and TRBJ1-3; the D gene is possibly TRBD1 (5 bases). The TCR sequence derives from a man aged 18 to 35 with type 1 diabetes. Specimen: central memory CD4+ T cells from blood. The CDR3 DNA reads as TGTGCCTGGAGCCAAGACAGCTCTGGAAACACCATATATTTT. Its protein is CAWSQDSSGNTIYF. Looking up the rest from reference TRBV30 and TRBJ1-3 gives the full variable domain: SQTIHQWPATLVQPVGSPLSLECTVEGTSNPNLYWYRQAAGRGLQLLFYSVGIGQISSEVPQNLSASRPQDRQFILSSKKLLLSDSGFYLCAWSQDSSGNTIYFGEGSWLTVV.